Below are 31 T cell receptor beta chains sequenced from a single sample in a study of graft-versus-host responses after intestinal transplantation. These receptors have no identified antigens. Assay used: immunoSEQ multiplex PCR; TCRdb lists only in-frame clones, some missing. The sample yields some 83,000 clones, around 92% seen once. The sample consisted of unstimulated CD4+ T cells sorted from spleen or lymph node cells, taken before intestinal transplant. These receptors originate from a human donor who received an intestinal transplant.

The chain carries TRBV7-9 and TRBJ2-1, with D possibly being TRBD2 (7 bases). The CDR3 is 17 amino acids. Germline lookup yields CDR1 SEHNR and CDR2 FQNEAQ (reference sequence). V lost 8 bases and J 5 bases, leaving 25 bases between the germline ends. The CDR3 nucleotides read TGTGCCAGCGGAGAATGGGGGGGCACGGCAGGACACAATGAGCAGTTCTTC. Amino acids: CASGEWGGTAGHNEQFF.

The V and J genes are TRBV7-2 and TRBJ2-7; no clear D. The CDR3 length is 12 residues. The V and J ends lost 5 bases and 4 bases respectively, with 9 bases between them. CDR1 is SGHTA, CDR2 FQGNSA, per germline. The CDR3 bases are TGTGCCAGCAGCGTAGACTTGTACGAGCAGTACTTC. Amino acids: CASSVDLYEQYF.

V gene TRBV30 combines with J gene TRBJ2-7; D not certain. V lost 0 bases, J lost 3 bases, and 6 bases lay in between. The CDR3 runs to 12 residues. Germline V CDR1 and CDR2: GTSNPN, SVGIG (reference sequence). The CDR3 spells CAWSVQNYEQYF. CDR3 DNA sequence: TGTGCCTGGAGTGTTCAAAACTACGAGCAGTACTTC.

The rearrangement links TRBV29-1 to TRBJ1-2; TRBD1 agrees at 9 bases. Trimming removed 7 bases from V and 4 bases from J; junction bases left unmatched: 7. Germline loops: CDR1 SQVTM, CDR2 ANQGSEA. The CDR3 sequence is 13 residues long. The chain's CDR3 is CSASGQGGYGYTF. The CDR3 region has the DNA TGCAGCGCATCGGGACAGGGCGGCTATGGCTACACCTTC.

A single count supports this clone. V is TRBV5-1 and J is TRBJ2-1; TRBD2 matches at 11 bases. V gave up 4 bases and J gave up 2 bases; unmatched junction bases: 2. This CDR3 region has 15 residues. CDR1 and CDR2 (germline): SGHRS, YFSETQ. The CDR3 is CASSPGLAAYNEQFF. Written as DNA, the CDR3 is TGCGCCAGCAGCCCGGGACTAGCGGCCTACAATGAGCAGTTCTTC.

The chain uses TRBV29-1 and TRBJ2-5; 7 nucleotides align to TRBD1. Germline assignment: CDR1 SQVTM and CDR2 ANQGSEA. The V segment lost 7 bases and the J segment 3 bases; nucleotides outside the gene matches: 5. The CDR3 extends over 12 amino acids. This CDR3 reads CSATGTEETQYF. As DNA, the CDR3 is TGCAGCGCGACCGGGACAGAAGAGACCCAGTACTTC.

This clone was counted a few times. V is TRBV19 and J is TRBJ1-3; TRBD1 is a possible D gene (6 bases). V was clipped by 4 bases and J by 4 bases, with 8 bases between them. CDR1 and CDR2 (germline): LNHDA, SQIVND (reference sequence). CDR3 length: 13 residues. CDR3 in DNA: TGTGCCAGTAGTACGGACAGCGGAAACACCATATATTTT. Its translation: CASSTDSGNTIYF.

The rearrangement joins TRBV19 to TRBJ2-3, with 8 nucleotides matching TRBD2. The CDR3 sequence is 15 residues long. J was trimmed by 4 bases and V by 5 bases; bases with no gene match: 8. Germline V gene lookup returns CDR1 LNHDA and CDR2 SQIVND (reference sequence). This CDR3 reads CASSWAGGGADTQYF. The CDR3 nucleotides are TGTGCCAGTAGTTGGGCGGGGGGTGGTGCAGATACGCAGTATTTT.

As DNA, the CDR3 is TGTGCCAGCTCTCGAGCCCCCGGCTACGAGCAGTACTTC. Translating it yields CASSRAPGYEQYF. This rearrangement joins TRBV6-5 to TRBJ2-7; D call uncertain. V was pared by 8 bases and J by 3 bases, with 14 bases between. CDR3 size: 13 residues. Germline V CDR1 and CDR2: MNHEY, SVGAGI.

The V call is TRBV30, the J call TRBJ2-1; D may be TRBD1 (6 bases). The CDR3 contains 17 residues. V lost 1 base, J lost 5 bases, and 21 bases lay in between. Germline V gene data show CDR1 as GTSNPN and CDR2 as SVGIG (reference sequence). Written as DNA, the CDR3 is TGTGCCTGGAGTGGTACATGGGACACCTTTAGCGACAATGAGCAGTTCTTC. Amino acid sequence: CAWSGTWDTFSDNEQFF.

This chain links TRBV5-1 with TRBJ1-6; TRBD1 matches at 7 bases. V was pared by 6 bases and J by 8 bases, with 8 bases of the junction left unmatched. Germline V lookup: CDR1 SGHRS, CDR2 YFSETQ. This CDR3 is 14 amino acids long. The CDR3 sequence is CASTPGQQHSPLHF. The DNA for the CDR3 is TGCGCCAGCACACCGGGACAGCAACATTCACCCCTCCACTTT.

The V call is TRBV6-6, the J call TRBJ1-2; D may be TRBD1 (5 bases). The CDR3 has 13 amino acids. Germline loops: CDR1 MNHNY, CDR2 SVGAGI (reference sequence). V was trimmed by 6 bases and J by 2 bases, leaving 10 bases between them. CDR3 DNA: TGTGCCAGCAGCCCCCCAGGGAACTATGGCTACACCTTC. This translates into CASSPPGNYGYTF.

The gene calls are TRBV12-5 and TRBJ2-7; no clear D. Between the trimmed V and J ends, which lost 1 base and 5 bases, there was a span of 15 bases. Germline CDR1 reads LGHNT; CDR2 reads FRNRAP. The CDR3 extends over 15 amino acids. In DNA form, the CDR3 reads TGTGCTAGTGGTTTGGCCCTCCTTCTTAGAGACGAGCAGTACTTC. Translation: CASGLALLLRDEQYF.

CDR3 nucleotides: TGTGCCAGCTTACAGGCTAACTATGGCTACACCTTC. This codes for CASLQANYGYTF. The chain has TRBV2 and TRBJ1-2; tentative D call: TRBD1 (5 bases). Germline CDR1 reads SNHLY; CDR2 reads FYNNEI. The length of the CDR3 is 12 residues. Trimming pared 8 bases from V and 0 bases from J, leaving 7 bases between.

CDR3 in amino acids: CASSYTWGGETQYF. CDR3 nucleotides: TGTGCCAGCAGTTACACGTGGGGGGGGGAGACCCAGTACTTC. The chain has TRBV6-6 and TRBJ2-5, with 7 bases lining up with TRBD2. Germline trimming cut 2 bases from V and 5 bases from J; bases unmatched to any gene: 5. Germline CDR1 reads MNHNY; CDR2 reads SVGAGI (reference sequence). The CDR3 consists of 14 residues.

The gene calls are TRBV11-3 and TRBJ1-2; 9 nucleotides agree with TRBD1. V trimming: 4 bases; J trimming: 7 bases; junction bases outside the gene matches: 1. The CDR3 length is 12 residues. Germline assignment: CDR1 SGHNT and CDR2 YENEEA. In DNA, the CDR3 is TGTGCCAGCAGCTGGGACAGGGCTGGCTACACCTTC. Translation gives CASSWDRAGYTF.

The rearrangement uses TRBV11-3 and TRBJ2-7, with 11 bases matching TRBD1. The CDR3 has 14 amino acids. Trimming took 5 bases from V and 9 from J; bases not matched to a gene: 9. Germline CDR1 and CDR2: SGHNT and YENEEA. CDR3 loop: CASSPPSGTGGQYF. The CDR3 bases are TGTGCCAGCAGCCCTCCCTCTGGGACAGGGGGGCAGTACTTC.

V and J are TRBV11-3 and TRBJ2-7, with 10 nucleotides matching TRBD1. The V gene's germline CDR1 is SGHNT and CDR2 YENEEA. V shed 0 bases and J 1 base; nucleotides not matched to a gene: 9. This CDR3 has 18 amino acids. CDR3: CASSLEAGDRGRSYEQYF. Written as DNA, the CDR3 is TGTGCCAGCAGCTTAGAGGCAGGAGACAGGGGGCGATCCTACGAGCAGTACTTC.

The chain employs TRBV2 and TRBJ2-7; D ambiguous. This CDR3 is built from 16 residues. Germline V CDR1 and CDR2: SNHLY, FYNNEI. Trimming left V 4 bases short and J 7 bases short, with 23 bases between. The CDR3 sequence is CASSVIRSPRGGEQYF. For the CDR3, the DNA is TGTGCCAGCAGTGTTATTCGTAGTCCCCGCGGTGGAGAGCAGTACTTC. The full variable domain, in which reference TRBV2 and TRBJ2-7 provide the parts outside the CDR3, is EPEVTQTPSHQVTQMGQEVILRCVPISNHLYFYWYRQILGQKVEFLVSFYNNEISEKSEIFDDQFSVERPDGSNFTLKIRSTKLEDSAMYFCASSVIRSPRGGEQYFGPGTRLTVT.

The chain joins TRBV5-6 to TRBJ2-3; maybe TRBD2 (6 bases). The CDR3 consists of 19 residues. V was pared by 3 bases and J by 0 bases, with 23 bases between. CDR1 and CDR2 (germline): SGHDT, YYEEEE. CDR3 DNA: TGTGCCAGCAGCTCAGGTGGAGGGCGGGCAGACTCTAGCACAGATACGCAGTATTTT. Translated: CASSSGGGRADSSTDTQYF.

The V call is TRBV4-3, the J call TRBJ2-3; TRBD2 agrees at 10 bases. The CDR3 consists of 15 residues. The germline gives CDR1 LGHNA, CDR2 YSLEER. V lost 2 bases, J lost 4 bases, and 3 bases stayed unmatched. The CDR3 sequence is CASSQLAGDADTQYF. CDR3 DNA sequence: TGCGCCAGCAGCCAACTAGCGGGGGACGCAGATACGCAGTATTTT.

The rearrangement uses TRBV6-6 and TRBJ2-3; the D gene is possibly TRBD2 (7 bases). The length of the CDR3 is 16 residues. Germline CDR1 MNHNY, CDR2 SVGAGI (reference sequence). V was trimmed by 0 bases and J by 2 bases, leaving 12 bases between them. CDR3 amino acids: CASSYSGGLFTDTQYF. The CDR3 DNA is TGTGCCAGCAGTTACTCAGGGGGACTATTCACAGATACGCAGTATTTT.

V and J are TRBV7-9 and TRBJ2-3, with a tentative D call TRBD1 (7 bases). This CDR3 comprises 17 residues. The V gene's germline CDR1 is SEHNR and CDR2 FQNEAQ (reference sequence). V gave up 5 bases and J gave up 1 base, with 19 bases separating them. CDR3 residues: CASSPSGGLRRTDTQYF. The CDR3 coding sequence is TGTGCCAGCAGCCCCTCAGGGGGACTGAGACGCACAGATACGCAGTATTTT. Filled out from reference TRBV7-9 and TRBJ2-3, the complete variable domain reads DTGVSQNPRHKITKRGQNVTFRCDPISEHNRLYWYRQTLGQGPEFLTYFQNEAQLEKSRLLSDRFSAERPKGSFSTLEIQRTEQGDSAMYLCASSPSGGLRRTDTQYFGPGTRLTVL.

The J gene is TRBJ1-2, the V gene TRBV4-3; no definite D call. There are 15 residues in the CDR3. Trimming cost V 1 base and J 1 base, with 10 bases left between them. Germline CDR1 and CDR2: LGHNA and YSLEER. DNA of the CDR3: TGCGCCAGCAGCCAAGGAGCGCGCGGTAACTATGGCTACACCTTC. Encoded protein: CASSQGARGNYGYTF.

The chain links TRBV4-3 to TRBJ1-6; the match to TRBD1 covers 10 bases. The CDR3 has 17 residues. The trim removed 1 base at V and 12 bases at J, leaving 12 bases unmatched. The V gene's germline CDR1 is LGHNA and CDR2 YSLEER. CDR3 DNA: TGCGCCAGCAGCCAAGCGGATCCGGGACAGGGGTTAGGACCCCTCCACTTT. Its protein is CASSQADPGQGLGPLHF.

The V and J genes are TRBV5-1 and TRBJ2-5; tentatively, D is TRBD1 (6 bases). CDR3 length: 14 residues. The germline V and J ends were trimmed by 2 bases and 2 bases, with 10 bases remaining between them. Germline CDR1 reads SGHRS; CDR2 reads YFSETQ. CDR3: CASSFGQLQETQYF. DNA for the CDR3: TGCGCCAGCAGCTTCGGACAGTTACAAGAGACCCAGTACTTC.

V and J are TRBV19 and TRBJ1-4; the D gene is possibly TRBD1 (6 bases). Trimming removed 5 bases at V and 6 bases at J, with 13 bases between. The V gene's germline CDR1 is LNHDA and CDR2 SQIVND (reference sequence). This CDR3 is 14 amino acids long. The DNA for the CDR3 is TGTGCCAGTAGTCCCAGGGGTTCGGATGAAAAACTGTTTTTT. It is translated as CASSPRGSDEKLFF.

The CDR3 region has the DNA TGTGCCAGCAGCAAAGGACAGATGTACGAGCAGTACTTC. This gives the protein CASSKGQMYEQYF. The rearrangement joins TRBV7-2 to TRBJ2-7; D is possibly TRBD1 (6 bases). Trimming took 5 bases from V and 4 from J, leaving 12 bases between them. Looked up from germline, CDR1 is SGHTA and CDR2 is FQGNSA. The CDR3 sequence is 13 residues long.

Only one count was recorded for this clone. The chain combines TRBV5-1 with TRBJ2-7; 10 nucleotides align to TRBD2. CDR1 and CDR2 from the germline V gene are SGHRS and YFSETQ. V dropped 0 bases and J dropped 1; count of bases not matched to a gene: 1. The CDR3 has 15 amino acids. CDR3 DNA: TGCGCCAGCAGCTTGGCAGCGGGAGGGTCCTACGAGCAGTACTTC. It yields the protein CASSLAAGGSYEQYF.

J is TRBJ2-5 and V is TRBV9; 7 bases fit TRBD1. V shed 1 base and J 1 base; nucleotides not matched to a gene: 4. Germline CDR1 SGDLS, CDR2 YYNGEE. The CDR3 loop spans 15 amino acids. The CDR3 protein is CASSVRQGIQETQYF. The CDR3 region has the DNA TGTGCCAGCAGCGTAAGACAGGGAATCCAAGAGACCCAGTACTTC.

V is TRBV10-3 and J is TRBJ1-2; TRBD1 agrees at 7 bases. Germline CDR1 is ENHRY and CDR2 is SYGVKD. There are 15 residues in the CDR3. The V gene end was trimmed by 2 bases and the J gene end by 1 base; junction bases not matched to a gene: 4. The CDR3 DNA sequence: TGTGCCATCAGTGAGAGCAGGGGGAATAACTATGGCTACACCTTC. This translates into CAISESRGNNYGYTF.